The TCR beta chain under discussion was sequenced for a study of T cells in Graves' hyperthyroidism and ophthalmopathy (dated by TCRdb to the late 2010s). Background for the entire study: Peripheral blood samples were taken at initial diagnosis, before any treatment was given. TCR V-J signatures able to tell the groups apart were searched for in a discovery cohort of approximately 95 patients, of whom more than 40 had Graves' ophthalmopathy and 55 to 60 had stable Graves' hyperthyroidism. Prospective prediction of ophthalmopathy was tested in an independent validation cohort consisting of roughly 20 hyperthyroidism patients and 15 or so patients who later progressed to ophthalmopathy. The 100 discovery patients were randomly divided into training and test sets at a 7:3 ratio. Thyroid tissue and blood T-cell repertoires from six or seven Graves' hyperthyroidism patients were also compared in the study. Once sampling was done, hyperthyroidism patients were given methimazole at a starting dose of 30 mg daily, whereas ophthalmopathy patients were given high-dose intravenous methylprednisolone. TCR Vbeta CDR3 sequencing of around 130 peripheral blood samples (over 40 ophthalmopathy, 75 to 85 hyperthyroidism and approximately 17 progressor patients) is reported in the paper. The research as a whole found: No statistical method was used to fix the sample size in advance, and group allocation was not hidden from the investigators. Most expanded thyroid clonotypes (frequency above 0.001) were also found in blood, which suggests that blood repertoires may mirror thyroid immune responses. In validation, the model predicted progression to ophthalmopathy a median of about 6 months before onset, with roughly 70% sensitivity and 72.22% specificity. In cross-validation, a model built on a 13 V-J signature told ophthalmopathy apart from stable hyperthyroidism with approximately 91% sensitivity and about 81% specificity, and in testing the same model reached 80%/75%.

Hyperthyroidism patients were aged 18 to 65 years and newly diagnosed, with disease duration of less than 2 months. Patients with uncontrolled infections, other autoimmune diseases, pregnancy or lactation were excluded. Diagnoses were based on clinical symptoms, serum thyroxine and TRAb, thyroid ultrasound and orbital computed tomography. For progressor patients, blood was drawn at the first diagnosis of hyperthyroidism, before any ophthalmopathy symptoms had appeared. PBMCs were isolated from about 10 ml of fresh peripheral blood by Ficoll-Paque density gradient centrifugation. Patients classed as progressors first received a Graves' hyperthyroidism diagnosis and then went on to develop ophthalmopathy during follow-up. Trizol reagent was used to extract total RNA, and RNA quality was then checked on an Agilent 2100 Bioanalyzer. At the junction V is shortened by 10 bases and J by 2 bases, with 14 bases in between. From the germline V gene, CDR1 is MDHEN and CDR2 is SYDVKM. Taken from cysteine to phenylalanine, the CDR3 has 13 residues. CDR3 DNA is the only sequence kept; it has 39 bases, read in frame from the first base.

The TCR beta CDR3 regions were amplified from the RNA transcripts. For the first round of RT-PCR on the TCR CDR3, the HTBI primer set was used together with the Qiagen OneStep RT-PCR kit. The libraries were constructed in a second round of multiplex PCR and then size-selected and purified. Libraries were sequenced paired-end with 100 bp reads on an Illumina HiSeq2000. On the authors' methods: SOAPnuke was used to process the raw data, with reads discarded if the reads contained adapters or uncalled bases, had a mean Phred below 15, or lacked an exact constant-primer or identifier match. High-quality paired reads were merged with COPE v1.2.5, and unique nucleotide sequences were defined as clonotypes. MiTCR v1.1 was used to align the clonotypes against IMGT TRBV, TRBD and TRBJ reference segments. Analysis was restricted to V-J combinations with a frequency above 0.0001, which covered about 99% of repertoires. A TCS score was defined as the ratio of F50 (clonal expansion) to E x V (chaos), with BLOSUM62-based TCRdist applied between CDR3 peptides within each V-J. Welch's t-statistics and random forest reduced 500 to 550 V-J features to some 14, which were used in a naive Bayes classifier (R e1071). The public reads were run again by TCRdb, first through fastp at Q25 and then through MiXCR, and only productive beta chains were kept. When rows share a CDR3 protein, they turn into one entry using the most common DNA and genes. The V and J calls come from TCRdb's annotation, not from the publication. The sample yields about 260,000 distinct CDR3 sequences; less than 30% were counted once. Of the sample, around 30% falls within the top ten clones.

In this sample, this clonotype turned up a few times. Its antigen has not been determined. No base quality information exists; no much larger clone differs at one position. Sample: blood. This chain is built from TRBV28 and TRBJ1-2; D gene: possibly TRBD1, on 5 matching bases. The TCR sequence derives from a man in his forties or fifties with Graves' hyperthyroidism that later progressed to Graves' ophthalmopathy. The CDR3 has the sequence CATRDGRNYGYTF. The bases read TGTGCCACCCGGGACGGGCGAAACTATGGCTACACCTTC.